Presented here are 7 T cell receptor beta chains from one specimen sequenced in a study of untreated major depressive disorder. Assay used: immunoSEQ multiplex PCR; TCRdb lists only in-frame clones, some missing. The sample has approximately 20,000 clones; more than 75% are singletons. The sample was CD4+ T cells from PBMCs. All receptors derive from a woman in her 30s in good health.

The J gene is TRBJ2-2, the V gene TRBV7-9; no firm D call. This CDR3 spans 15 amino acids. The V and J ends lost 1 base and 2 bases respectively, with 8 bases between them. Germline V CDR1 and CDR2: SEHNR, FQNEAQ (reference sequence). In DNA, the CDR3 is TGTGCCAGCAGCTTAGGCGCAGTCAACACCGGGGAGCTGTTTTTT. Translation: CASSLGAVNTGELFF.

The J gene is TRBJ1-5, the V gene TRBV7-9; D remains unclear. The V end lost 1 base, the J end lost 7 bases, and 17 bases lay between the germline ends. Germline V gene lookup returns CDR1 SEHNR and CDR2 FQNEAQ (reference sequence). This CDR3 region has 16 residues. The CDR3 nucleotides read TGTGCCAGCAGCTTAGGAGTAGGAGCCGCGGGGCAGCCCCAGCATTTT. Its protein product is CASSLGVGAAGQPQHF.

The chain joins TRBV29-1 to TRBJ2-1; 9 nucleotides line up with TRBD1. This CDR3 has 13 amino acids. Germline values: CDR1 SQVTM, CDR2 ANQGSEA. V shed 6 bases and J 5 bases; nucleotides not matched to a gene: 5. The CDR3 loop is CSVNRGPDNEQFF. CDR3 DNA: TGCAGCGTCAACAGGGGGCCGGACAATGAGCAGTTCTTC.

The chain recombines TRBV2 with TRBJ2-3; D is ambiguous. The CDR3 has 13 residues. CDR1 is SNHLY, CDR2 FYNNEI, per germline. V lost 7 bases, J lost 1 base, and 9 bases lay in between. Here the CDR3 reads CASNAVGTDTQYF. The CDR3 DNA reads as TGTGCCAGCAATGCGGTGGGCACAGATACGCAGTATTTT.

The table lists this clone with a few counts. J is TRBJ1-1 and V is TRBV25-1; D is possibly TRBD1 (5 bases). The CDR3 is made up of 13 amino acids. Germline CDR1 MGHDK, CDR2 SYGVNS. V was trimmed by 5 bases and J by 2 bases, leaving 9 bases between them. CDR3 bases: TGTGCCAGCAGTCCGACAGCCAACACTGAAGCTTTCTTT. This codes for CASSPTANTEAFF.

The rearrangement links TRBV6-4 to TRBJ2-3; no definite D call. V was cut by 5 bases and J by 2 bases, with 8 bases left in between. Germline V gene sequence: CDR1 MRHNA, CDR2 SNTAGT. The CDR3 totals 13 residues. CDR3 amino acids: CASSQGHTDTQYF. CDR3 DNA: TGTGCCAGCAGTCAAGGCCACACAGATACGCAGTATTTT.

The chain is built from TRBV7-9 and TRBJ2-7, with 9 bases fitting TRBD2. The CDR3 contains 15 residues. The germline V gene encodes CDR1 SEHNR and CDR2 FQNEAQ (reference sequence). Trimming at V came to 1 base and at J to 3 bases, leaving 4 bases not matched to a gene. CDR3 in amino acids: CASSLVSGRVYEQYF. The CDR3 region has the DNA TGTGCCAGCAGCTTAGTTAGCGGGAGAGTCTACGAGCAGTACTTC.